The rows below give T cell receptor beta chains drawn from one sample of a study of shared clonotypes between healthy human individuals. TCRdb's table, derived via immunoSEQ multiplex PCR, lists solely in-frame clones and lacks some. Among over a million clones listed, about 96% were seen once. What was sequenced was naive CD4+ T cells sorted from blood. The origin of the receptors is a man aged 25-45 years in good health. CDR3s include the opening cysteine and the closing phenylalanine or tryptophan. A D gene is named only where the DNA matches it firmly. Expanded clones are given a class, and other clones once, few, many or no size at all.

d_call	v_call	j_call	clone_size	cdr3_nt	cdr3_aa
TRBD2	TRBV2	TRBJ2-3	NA	TGTGCCAGCAGCGGGACTAGCGGGACAGCTAGCACAGATACGCAGTATTTT	CASSGTSGTASTDTQYF
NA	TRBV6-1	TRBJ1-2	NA	TGTGCCAGCATCCCTGGCCCAGGGACGCATGGCTACACCTTC	CASIPGPGTHGYTF
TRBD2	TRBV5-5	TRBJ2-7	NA	TGTGCCAGCACCCCAGCGGGAATAGGTTACGAGCAGTACTTC	CASTPAGIGYEQYF
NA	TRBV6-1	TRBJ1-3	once	TGTGCCAGCAGTGCCCTGGTTAACTCTGGAAACACCATATATTTT	CASSALVNSGNTIYF
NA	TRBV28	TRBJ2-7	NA	TGTGCCAGCAGTACGGGACTTCCATACGAGCAGTACTTC	CASSTGLPYEQYF
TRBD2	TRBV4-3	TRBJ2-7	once	TGCGCCAGCAGCCAGGTGGTTAGCGGGAGGACCGAGCAGTACTTC	CASSQVVSGRTEQYF
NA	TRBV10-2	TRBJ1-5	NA	TGCGCCAGTAGGGGGGAGGGGCCGTGGAGCAATCAGCCCCAGCATTTT	CASRGEGPWSNQPQHF
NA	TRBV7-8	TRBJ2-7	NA	TGTGCCAGCAGCTTAGGTGGGCTTAGAGAGCAGTACTTC	CASSLGGLREQYF
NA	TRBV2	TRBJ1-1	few	TGTGCCACCGTTGCTGTGAACACTGAAGCTTTCTTT	CATVAVNTEAFF
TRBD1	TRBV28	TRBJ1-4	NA	TGTGCCAGCAGGGGGACAGGGGGTGGTGAAAAACTGTTTTTT	CASRGTGGGEKLFF
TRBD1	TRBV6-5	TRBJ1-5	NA	TGTGCCAGCGCCCAAACAGGGGACCTACGGCCCCAGCATTTT	CASAQTGDLRPQHF
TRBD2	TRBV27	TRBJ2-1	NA	TGTGCCAGCAGTCCCAGGGGACTAGCGGGAGATAGGTTCTACAATGAGCAGTTCTTC	CASSPRGLAGDRFYNEQFF
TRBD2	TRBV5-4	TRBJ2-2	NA	TGTGCCAGCAGCCCCACCCCTGGCGGGAGGGTTTGGTTCGGGGAGCTGTTTTTT	CASSPTPGGRVWFGELFF
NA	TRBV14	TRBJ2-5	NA	TGTGCCAGCAGCCATCAGCTTCAAGAGACCCAGTACTTC	CASSHQLQETQYF
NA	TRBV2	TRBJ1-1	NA	TGTGCCAGCAGGAGGGTAAGGGGGGACACTGAAGCTTTCTTT	CASRRVRGDTEAFF
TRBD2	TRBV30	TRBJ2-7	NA	TGTGCCTTTTCCGGGACTAGCGGGAGCTCCTACGAGCAGTACTTC	CAFSGTSGSSYEQYF
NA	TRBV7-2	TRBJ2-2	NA	TGTGCCAGCAGCTTGGGACAACCGAACACCGGGGAGCTGTTTTTT	CASSLGQPNTGELFF
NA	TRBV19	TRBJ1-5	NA	TGTGCCAGTAGTATGGTAGGTACTAGCAATCAGCCCCAGCATTTT	CASSMVGTSNQPQHF
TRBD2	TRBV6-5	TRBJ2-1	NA	TGTGCCAGCACCGAGGGACTAGCGGGTGGGAAACAGTTCTTC	CASTEGLAGGKQFF
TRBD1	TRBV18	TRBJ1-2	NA	TGTGCCAGCTCACCCGGGGTGGGACAGGCCAACTATGGCTACACCTTC	CASSPGVGQANYGYTF